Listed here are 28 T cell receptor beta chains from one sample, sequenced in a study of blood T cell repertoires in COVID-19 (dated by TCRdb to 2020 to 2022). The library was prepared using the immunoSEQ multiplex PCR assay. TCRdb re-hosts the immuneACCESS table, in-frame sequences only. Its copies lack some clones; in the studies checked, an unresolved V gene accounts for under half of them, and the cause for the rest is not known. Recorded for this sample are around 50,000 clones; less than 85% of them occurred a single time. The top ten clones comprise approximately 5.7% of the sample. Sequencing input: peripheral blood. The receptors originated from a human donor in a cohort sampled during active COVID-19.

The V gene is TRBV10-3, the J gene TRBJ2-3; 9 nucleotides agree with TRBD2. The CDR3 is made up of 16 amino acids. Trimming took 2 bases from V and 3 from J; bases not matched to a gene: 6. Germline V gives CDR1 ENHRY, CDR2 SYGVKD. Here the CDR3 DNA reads TGTGCCATCAGTGAGGGGGGACTAGCCTCGACAGATACGCAGTATTTT. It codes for CAISEGGLASTDTQYF.

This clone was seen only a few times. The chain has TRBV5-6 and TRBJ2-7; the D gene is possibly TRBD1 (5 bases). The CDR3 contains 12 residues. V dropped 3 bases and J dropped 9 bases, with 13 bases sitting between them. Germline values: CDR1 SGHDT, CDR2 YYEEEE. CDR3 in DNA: TGTGCCAGCAGCTACTCCCAGGGTGCGCAGTACTTC. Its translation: CASSYSQGAQYF.

CDR3 sequence reads: CASSFLLAGGRSDTQYF. CDR3 nucleotides: TGTGCCAGCAGCTTCTTATTAGCGGGGGGGCGTTCGGATACGCAGTATTTT. The rearrangement uses TRBV7-2 and TRBJ2-3, with TRBD2 matching 11 bases. The ends lost 3 bases at V and 6 bases at J; junction bases unmatched: 11. The CDR3 contains 17 residues. Germline V CDR1 and CDR2: SGHTA, FQGNSA.

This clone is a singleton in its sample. This CDR3 reads CASRPWEPGQRIYYEQYF. In DNA form, the CDR3 reads TGTGCCAGCAGGCCATGGGAACCGGGACAGAGGATCTACTACGAGCAGTACTTC. The rearrangement uses TRBV6-4 and TRBJ2-7, with TRBD1 identical over 7 bases. From germline, CDR1 is MRHNA and CDR2 SNTAGT. J was trimmed by 3 bases and V by 6 bases; bases with no gene match: 20. This CDR3 has 18 amino acids.

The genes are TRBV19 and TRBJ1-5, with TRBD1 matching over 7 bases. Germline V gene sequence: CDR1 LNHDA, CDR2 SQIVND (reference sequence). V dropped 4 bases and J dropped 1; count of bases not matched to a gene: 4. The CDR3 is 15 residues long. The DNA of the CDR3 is TGTGCCAGTAGTAGCACGGGACAGAGCAATCAGCCCCAGCATTTT. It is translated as CASSSTGQSNQPQHF.

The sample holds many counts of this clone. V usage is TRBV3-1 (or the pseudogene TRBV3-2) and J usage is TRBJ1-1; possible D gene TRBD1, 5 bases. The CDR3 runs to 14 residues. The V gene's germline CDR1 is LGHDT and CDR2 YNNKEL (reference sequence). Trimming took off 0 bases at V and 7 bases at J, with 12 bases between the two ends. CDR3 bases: TGTGCCAGCAGCCAAGATGTAGGGCAGGGTGAAGCTTTCTTT. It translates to CASSQDVGQGEAFF.

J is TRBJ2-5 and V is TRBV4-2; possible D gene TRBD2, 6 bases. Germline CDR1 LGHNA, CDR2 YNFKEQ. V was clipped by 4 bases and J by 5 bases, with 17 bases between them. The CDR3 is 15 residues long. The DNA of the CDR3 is TGTGCCAGCAGCCTGTCAACTAGCTTTAGGGAGACCCAGTACTTC. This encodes CASSLSTSFRETQYF.

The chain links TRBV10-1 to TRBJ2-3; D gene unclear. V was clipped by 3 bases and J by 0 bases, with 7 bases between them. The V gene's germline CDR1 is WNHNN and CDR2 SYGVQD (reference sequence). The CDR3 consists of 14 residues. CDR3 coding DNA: TGCGCCAGCAGTGACGTACAGAGCACAGATACGCAGTATTTT. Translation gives CASSDVQSTDTQYF.

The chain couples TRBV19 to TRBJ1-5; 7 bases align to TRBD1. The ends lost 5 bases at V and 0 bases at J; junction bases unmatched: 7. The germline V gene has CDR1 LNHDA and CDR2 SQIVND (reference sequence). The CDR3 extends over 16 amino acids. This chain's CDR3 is CASSGSGTASNQPQHF. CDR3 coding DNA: TGTGCCAGTAGTGGCTCGGGGACAGCTAGCAATCAGCCCCAGCATTTT.

The CDR3 nucleotides are TGTGCCAGCAGCAAGGGCGACTATAGCAATCAGCCCCAGCATTTT. Translation: CASSKGDYSNQPQHF. The chain carries TRBV7-2 and TRBJ1-5, with D uncertain. CDR1 and CDR2 (germline): SGHTA, FQGNSA. V gave up 5 bases and J gave up 0 bases, with 11 bases separating them. The CDR3 has 15 residues.

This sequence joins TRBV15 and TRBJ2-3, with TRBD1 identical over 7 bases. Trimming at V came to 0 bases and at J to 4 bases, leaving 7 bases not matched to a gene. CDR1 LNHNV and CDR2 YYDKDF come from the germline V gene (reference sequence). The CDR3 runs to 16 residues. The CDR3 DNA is TGTGCCACCAGCAGAGATGCACAGGGGTTGCCAGATACGCAGTATTTT. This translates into CATSRDAQGLPDTQYF.

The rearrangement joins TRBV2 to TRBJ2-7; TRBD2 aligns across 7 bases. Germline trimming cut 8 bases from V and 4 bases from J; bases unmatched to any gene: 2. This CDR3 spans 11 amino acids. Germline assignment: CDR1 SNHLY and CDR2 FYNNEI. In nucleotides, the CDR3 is TGTGCCAGCGGGGGGGAATACGAGCAGTACTTC. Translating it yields CASGGEYEQYF.

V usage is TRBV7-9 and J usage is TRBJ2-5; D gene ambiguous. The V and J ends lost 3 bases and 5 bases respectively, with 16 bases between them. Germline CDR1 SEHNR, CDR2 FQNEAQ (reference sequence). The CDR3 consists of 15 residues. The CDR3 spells CASSLKVTARETQYF. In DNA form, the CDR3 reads TGTGCCAGCAGCTTGAAGGTTACAGCCAGGGAGACCCAGTACTTC.

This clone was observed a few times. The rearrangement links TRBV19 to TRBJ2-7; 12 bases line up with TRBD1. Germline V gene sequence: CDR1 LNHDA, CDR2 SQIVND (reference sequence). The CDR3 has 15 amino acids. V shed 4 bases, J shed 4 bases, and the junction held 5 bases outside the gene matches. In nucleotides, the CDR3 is TGTGCCAGTAGTACCCGGGACAGGGGGCGATACGAGCAGTACTTC. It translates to CASSTRDRGRYEQYF. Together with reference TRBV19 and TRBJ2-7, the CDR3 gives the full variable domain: DGGITQSPKYLFRKEGQNVTLSCEQNLNHDAMYWYRQDPGQGLRLIYYSQIVNDFQKGDIAEGYSVSREKKESFPLTVTSAQKNPTAFYLCASSTRDRGRYEQYFGPGTRLTVT.

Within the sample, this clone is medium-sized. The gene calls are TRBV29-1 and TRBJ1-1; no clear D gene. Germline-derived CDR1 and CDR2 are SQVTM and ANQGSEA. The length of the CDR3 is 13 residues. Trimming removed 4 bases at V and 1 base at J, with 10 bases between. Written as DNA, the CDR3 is TGCAGCGTTGGGGAGGTGACGAACACTGAAGCTTTCTTT. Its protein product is CSVGEVTNTEAFF.

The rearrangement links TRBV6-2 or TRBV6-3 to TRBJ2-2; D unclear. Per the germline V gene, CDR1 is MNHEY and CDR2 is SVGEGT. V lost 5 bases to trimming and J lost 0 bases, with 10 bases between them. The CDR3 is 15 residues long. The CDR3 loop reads CASSRPGSNTGELFF. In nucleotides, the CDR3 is TGTGCCAGCAGTCGCCCCGGGTCGAACACCGGGGAGCTGTTTTTT.

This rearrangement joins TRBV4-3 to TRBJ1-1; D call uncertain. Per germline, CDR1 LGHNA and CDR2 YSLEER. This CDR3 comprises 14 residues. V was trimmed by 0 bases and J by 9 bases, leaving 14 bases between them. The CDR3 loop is CASSQERGVGKAFF. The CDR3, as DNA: TGCGCCAGCAGCCAAGAGCGTGGGGTCGGGAAAGCTTTCTTT.

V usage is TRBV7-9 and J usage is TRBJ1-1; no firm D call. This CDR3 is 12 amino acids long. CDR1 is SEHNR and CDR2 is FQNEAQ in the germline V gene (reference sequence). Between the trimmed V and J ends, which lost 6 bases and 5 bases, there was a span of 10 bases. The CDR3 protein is CASSRTITEAFF. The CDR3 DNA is TGTGCCAGCAGTCGAACTATTACTGAAGCTTTCTTT.

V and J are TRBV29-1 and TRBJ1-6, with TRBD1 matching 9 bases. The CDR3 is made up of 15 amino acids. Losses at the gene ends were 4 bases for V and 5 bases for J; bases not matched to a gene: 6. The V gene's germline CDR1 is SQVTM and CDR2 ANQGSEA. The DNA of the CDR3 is TGCAGCGTTGTCGTGGGGACAGGGAATAATTCACCCCTCCACTTT. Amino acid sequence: CSVVVGTGNNSPLHF.

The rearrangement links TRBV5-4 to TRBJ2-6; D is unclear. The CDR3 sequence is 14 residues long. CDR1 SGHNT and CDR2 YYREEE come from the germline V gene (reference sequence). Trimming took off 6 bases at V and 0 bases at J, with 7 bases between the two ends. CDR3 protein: CASTPLSGANVLTF. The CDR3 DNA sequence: TGTGCCAGCACCCCCCTCTCTGGGGCCAACGTCCTGACTTTC.

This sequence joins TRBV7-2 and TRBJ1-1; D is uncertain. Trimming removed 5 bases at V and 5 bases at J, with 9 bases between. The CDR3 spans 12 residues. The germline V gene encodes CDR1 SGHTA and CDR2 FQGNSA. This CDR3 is CASSRTWTEAFF. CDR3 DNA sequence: TGTGCCAGCAGCCGTACATGGACTGAAGCTTTCTTT.

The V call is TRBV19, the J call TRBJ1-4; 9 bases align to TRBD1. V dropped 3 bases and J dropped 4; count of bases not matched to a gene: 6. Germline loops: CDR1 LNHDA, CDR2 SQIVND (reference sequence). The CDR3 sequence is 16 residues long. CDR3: CASSINRGRNNEKLFF. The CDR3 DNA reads TGTGCCAGTAGTATTAACAGGGGGCGCAATAATGAAAAACTGTTTTTT.

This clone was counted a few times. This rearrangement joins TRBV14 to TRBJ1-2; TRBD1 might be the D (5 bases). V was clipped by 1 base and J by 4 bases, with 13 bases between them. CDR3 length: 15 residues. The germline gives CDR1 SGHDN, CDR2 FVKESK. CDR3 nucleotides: TGTGCCAGCAGCCAAGGGCGGGGGTCTATCTATGGCTACACCTTC. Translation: CASSQGRGSIYGYTF.

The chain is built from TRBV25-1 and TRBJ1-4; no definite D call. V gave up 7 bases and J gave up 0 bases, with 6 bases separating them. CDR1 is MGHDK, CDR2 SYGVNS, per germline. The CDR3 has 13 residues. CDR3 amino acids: CASNSATNEKLFF. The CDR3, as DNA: TGTGCCAGCAACAGTGCAACTAATGAAAAACTGTTTTTT.

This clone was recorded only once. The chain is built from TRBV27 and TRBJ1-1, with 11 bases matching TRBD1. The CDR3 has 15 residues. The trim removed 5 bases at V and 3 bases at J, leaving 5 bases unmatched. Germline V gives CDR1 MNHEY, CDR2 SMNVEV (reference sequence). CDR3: CASSPWTGGDTEAFF. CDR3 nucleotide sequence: TGTGCCAGCAGTCCGTGGACAGGGGGCGACACTGAAGCTTTCTTT.

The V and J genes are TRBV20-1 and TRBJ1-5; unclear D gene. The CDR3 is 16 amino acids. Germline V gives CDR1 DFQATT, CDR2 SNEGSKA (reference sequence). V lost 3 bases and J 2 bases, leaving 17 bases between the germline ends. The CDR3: CSASGSGAWGNQPQHF. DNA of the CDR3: TGCAGTGCTAGTGGATCTGGAGCTTGGGGCAATCAGCCCCAGCATTTT.

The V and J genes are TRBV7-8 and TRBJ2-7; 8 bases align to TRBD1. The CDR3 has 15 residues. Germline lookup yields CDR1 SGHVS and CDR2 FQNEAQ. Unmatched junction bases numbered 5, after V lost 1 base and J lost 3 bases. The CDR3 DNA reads TGTGCCAGCAGCTTAGGAGGGACAGGATTCTACGAGCAGTACTTC. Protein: CASSLGGTGFYEQYF.

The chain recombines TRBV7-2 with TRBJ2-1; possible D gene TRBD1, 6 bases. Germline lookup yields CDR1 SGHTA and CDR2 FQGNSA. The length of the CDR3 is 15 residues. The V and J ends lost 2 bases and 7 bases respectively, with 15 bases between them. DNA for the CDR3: TGTGCCAGCAGCTTAAGTGGTAGGACAGTAAATGAGCAGTTCTTC. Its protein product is CASSLSGRTVNEQFF.